Below are 30 T cell receptor beta chains sequenced from a single sample in a study of shared clonotypes between healthy human individuals. The protocol was immunoSEQ multiplex PCR, while the TCRdb copy is restricted to in-frame clones and leaves out a portion. The data show about 1.5 million clones, roughly 96% seen once. The sample was naive CD4+ T cells sorted from blood. Subset in this sample: CD45RA+ positively selected. These receptors were taken from a man younger than 40 in good health.

The V gene is TRBV7-2, the J gene TRBJ2-5; D not certain. The V end was cut by 2 bases, the J end by 5 bases, with 12 bases between. The CDR3 runs to 14 residues. Germline assignment: CDR1 SGHTA and CDR2 FQGNSA. This chain's CDR3 is CASSLMGSWETQYF. The CDR3 coding sequence is TGTGCCAGCAGCTTAATGGGGTCTTGGGAGACCCAGTACTTC. Combining the CDR3 with reference TRBV7-2 and TRBJ2-5 gives the whole variable domain GAGVSQSPSNKVTEKGKDVELRCDPISGHTALYWYRQSLGQGLEFLIYFQGNSAPDKSGLPSDRFSAERTGGSVSTLTIQRTQQEDSAVYLCASSLMGSWETQYFGPGTRLLVL.

This sequence joins TRBV6-1 and TRBJ2-7; 12 nucleotides match TRBD1. The CDR3 length is 15 residues. Germline CDR1 MNHNS, CDR2 SASEGT. J was trimmed by 6 bases and V by 4 bases; bases with no gene match: 7. CDR3 sequence: CASSAGTGGAGEQYF. CDR3 DNA: TGTGCCAGCAGTGCCGGGACAGGGGGCGCGGGCGAGCAGTACTTC.

This clone was recorded once. The V and J genes are TRBV10-3 and TRBJ2-1; 10 positions match TRBD2. With V trimmed by 4 bases and J by 8 bases, 17 bases remained unmatched. Looked up from germline, CDR1 is ENHRY and CDR2 is SYGVKD. This CDR3 has 18 amino acids. CDR3 in DNA: TGTGCCATCAGTGCCCGTCGAAGCGGGAGGGCCGCCGACGATGAGCAGTTCTTC. Translated, it gives CAISARRSGRAADDEQFF.

The chain couples TRBV7-8 to TRBJ1-2; TRBD1 aligns across 7 bases. Trimming cost V 1 base and J 3 bases; bases outside gene matches: 8. CDR3 length: 16 residues. Germline CDR1 is SGHVS and CDR2 is FQNEAQ. The chain's CDR3 is CASSLGAGGGDYGYTF. CDR3 in DNA: TGTGCCAGCAGCTTAGGGGCTGGAGGGGGCGACTATGGCTACACCTTC. Filled out from reference TRBV7-8 and TRBJ1-2, the complete variable domain reads GAGVSQSPRYKVAKRGQDVALRCDPISGHVSLFWYQQALGQGPEFLTYFQNEAQLDKSGLPSDRFFAERPEGSVSTLKIQRTQQEDSAVYLCASSLGAGGGDYGYTFGSGTRLTVV.

CDR3 in DNA: TGTGCCGTGGGCGGGGGAAGTCGGATTGGAGGGGAGCTGTTTTTT. This codes for CAVGGGSRIGGELFF. The chain links TRBV7-9 to TRBJ2-2; 7 bases line up with TRBD2. The CDR3 length is 15 residues. V gave up 11 bases and J gave up 8 bases; unmatched junction bases: 17. The germline CDR1 and CDR2 sequences are SEHNR and FQNEAQ (reference sequence).

A single count supports this clone. This chain uses TRBV5-8 with TRBJ1-5; 8 bases match TRBD1. J lost 4 bases, V lost 4 bases, and 4 bases had no gene match. Germline assignment: CDR1 SGHTS and CDR2 YDEGEE. The CDR3 is 14 residues long. The CDR3 DNA is TGTGCCAGCAGCCCGAGGACAGGGAATCAGCCCCAGCATTTT. This sequence encodes CASSPRTGNQPQHF.

On this clone itself: Other DNA sequences in this sample translate to the same CDR3. J is TRBJ2-5 and V is TRBV7-8; D is uncertain. Trimming removed 5 bases from V and 5 bases from J, with 6 bases in between. The CDR3 contains 11 residues. Germline V lookup: CDR1 SGHVS, CDR2 FQNEAQ. This CDR3 reads CASSPKETQYF. The CDR3 DNA is TGTGCCAGCAGCCCCAAGGAGACCCAGTACTTC.

This chain uses TRBV10-3 with TRBJ1-1; D unclear. The length of the CDR3 is 15 residues. The ends were cut back, 0 bases at V and 3 bases at J, with 11 bases in the middle. Germline V gene sequence: CDR1 ENHRY, CDR2 SYGVKD. CDR3 bases: TGTGCCATCAGTGAGTCGACTAGCGGCGACACTGAAGCTTTCTTT. Amino acid sequence: CAISESTSGDTEAFF.

The J gene is TRBJ1-1, the V gene TRBV25-1; unclear D gene. Trimming stripped 5 bases from V and 8 bases from J, with 9 bases between. The CDR3 has 11 amino acids. Germline CDR1 MGHDK, CDR2 SYGVNS. CDR3 protein: CASSRDSEAFF. As DNA, the CDR3 is TGTGCCAGCAGTAGGGATTCCGAAGCTTTCTTT.

The rearrangement uses TRBV5-4 and TRBJ2-7; unclear D gene. Germline loops: CDR1 SGHNT, CDR2 YYREEE (reference sequence). V was pared by 7 bases and J by 6 bases, with 11 bases between. CDR3 length: 11 amino acids. CDR3 nucleotide sequence: TGTGCCAGCGGCACTTCTCGCGAGCAGTACTTC. It specifies CASGTSREQYF.

The chain has TRBV28 and TRBJ2-7, with D possibly matching TRBD1 (7 bases). V was shortened by 7 bases and J by 0 bases, with 16 bases between the two germline ends. The CDR3 runs 15 residues. From germline, CDR1 is MDHEN and CDR2 SYDVKM. CDR3 bases: TGTGCCAGCAATCGCCGACAGGGAGGCTCCTACGAGCAGTACTTC. As protein: CASNRRQGGSYEQYF.

A remark on this clone: The same CDR3 is also encoded by other DNA sequences in this sample. This sequence joins TRBV28 and TRBJ2-7; D remains unclear. The CDR3 loop spans 13 amino acids. Germline loops: CDR1 MDHEN, CDR2 SYDVKM. V lost 6 bases to trimming and J lost 0 bases, with 9 bases between them. DNA of the CDR3: TGTGCCAGCAGGGTCGGTAGCTCCTACGAGCAGTACTTC. It codes for CASRVGSSYEQYF.

This clone was seen a handful of times. The rearrangement links TRBV6-1 to TRBJ2-1; no clear D gene. The length of the CDR3 is 11 residues. Germline CDR1 reads MNHNS; CDR2 reads SASEGT. Trimming removed 2 bases at V and 10 bases at J, with 6 bases between. As DNA, the CDR3 is TGTGCCAGCAGTGAACCGGAGGAGCAGTTCTTC. This encodes CASSEPEEQFF.

This clone is a singleton in its sample. The rearrangement joins TRBV25-1 to TRBJ2-7; tentative D call: TRBD1 (6 bases). This CDR3 spans 15 amino acids. In germline, CDR1 is MGHDK, CDR2 SYGVNS. Trimming pared 6 bases from V and 1 base from J, leaving 16 bases between. In DNA form, the CDR3 reads TGTGCCAGCAGAAAGTTAACTGGACAGTCCTACGAGCAGTACTTC. It is translated as CASRKLTGQSYEQYF.

CDR3 DNA: TGTGCCAGCAGCTGGGACCGCCTAGGCGATGAGCAGTTCTTC. Translation: CASSWDRLGDEQFF. The chain combines TRBV5-4 with TRBJ2-1; TRBD1 or TRBD2 may be the D gene (5 bases each). Germline CDR1 SGHNT, CDR2 YYREEE (reference sequence). This CDR3 is 14 amino acids long. Trimming cost V 3 bases and J 8 bases, with 15 bases left between them.

The chain has TRBV4-1 and TRBJ2-5; no firm D call. CDR1 and CDR2 (germline): MGHRA, YSYEKL. The CDR3 totals 12 residues. The V gene lost 4 bases and the J gene lost 5 bases, with 8 bases spanning the gap. CDR3 region: CASSRHSETQYF. The CDR3 DNA follows: TGCGCCAGCAGCCGCCATAGTGAGACCCAGTACTTC.

The chain couples TRBV6-6 to TRBJ2-7; 10 nucleotides match TRBD2. This CDR3 comprises 13 residues. CDR1 is MNHNY, CDR2 SVGAGI, per germline (reference sequence). V lost 6 bases and J lost 3; bases outside the gene matches: 2. CDR3: CASRLAGNYEQYF. CDR3 sequence (DNA): TGTGCCAGCAGACTAGCGGGAAACTACGAGCAGTACTTC.

The chain combines TRBV6-1 with TRBJ1-2, with 9 bases fitting TRBD1. V lost 6 bases and J lost 1; bases outside the gene matches: 3. The CDR3 consists of 14 residues. Germline V gene data show CDR1 as MNHNS and CDR2 as SASEGT. CDR3 residues: CASRRQGVNYGYTF. CDR3 nucleotides: TGTGCCAGCAGACGACAGGGGGTTAACTATGGCTACACCTTC.

The V and J genes are TRBV19 and TRBJ1-3, with 7 bases identical to TRBD1. Per the germline V gene, CDR1 is LNHDA and CDR2 is SQIVND (reference sequence). The ends lost 5 bases at V and 0 bases at J; junction bases unmatched: 4. The CDR3 covers 15 residues. The CDR3 loop is CASSDRVGSGNTIYF. CDR3 nucleotides: TGTGCCAGTAGTGACAGGGTAGGCTCTGGAAACACCATATATTTT.

The gene calls are TRBV11-2 and TRBJ2-2; TRBD1 matches 7 bases. Per germline, CDR1 SGHAT and CDR2 FQNNGV. The CDR3 contains 14 residues. J was trimmed by 4 bases and V by 2 bases; bases with no gene match: 1. Here the CDR3 DNA reads TGTGCCAGCAGCTTAAGACAGGGCACCGGGGAGCTGTTTTTT. It specifies CASSLRQGTGELFF. The variable domain in full, with the rest retrieved from reference TRBV11-2 and TRBJ2-2, is EAGVAQSPRYKIIEKRQSVAFWCNPISGHATLYWYQQILGQGPKLLIQFQNNGVVDDSQLPKDRFSAERLKGVDSTLKIQPAKLEDSAVYLCASSLRQGTGELFFGEGSRLTVL.

The CDR3, as DNA: TGCGCCAGCAGCCCCGGGGGCAGCTATGGCTACACCTTC. Encoded protein: CASSPGGSYGYTF. V usage is TRBV5-1 and J usage is TRBJ1-2; D is possibly TRBD1 (6 bases). Germline CDR1 is SGHRS and CDR2 is YFSETQ. Between the trimmed V and J ends, which lost 4 bases and 4 bases, there was a span of 11 bases. This CDR3 has 13 amino acids.

The rearrangement joins TRBV10-3 to TRBJ1-2; TRBD1 matches at 8 bases. The CDR3 sequence is 15 residues long. V was pared by 2 bases and J by 7 bases, with 9 bases of the junction left unmatched. Germline V gives CDR1 ENHRY, CDR2 SYGVKD. The DNA of the CDR3 is TGTGCCATCAGTGAGACCCTGGACAGGGTTGCTGGCTACACCTTC. This sequence encodes CAISETLDRVAGYTF.

The chain carries TRBV5-1 and TRBJ1-1; 11 bases align to TRBD1. Looked up from germline, CDR1 is SGHRS and CDR2 is YFSETQ. This CDR3 has 16 amino acids. V lost 4 bases, J lost 4 bases, and 9 bases stayed unmatched. The CDR3 loop reads CASSVSGTGGFTEAFF. In DNA form, the CDR3 reads TGCGCCAGCAGCGTCAGTGGGACAGGGGGTTTCACTGAAGCTTTCTTT.

The chain employs TRBV10-1 and TRBJ1-2; D may be TRBD1 (5 bases). Trimming stripped 0 bases from V and 8 bases from J, with 10 bases between. Germline CDR1 reads WNHNN; CDR2 reads SYGVQD (reference sequence). CDR3 length equals 13 residues. This CDR3 reads CASSESGTRGYTF. CDR3 DNA: TGCGCCAGCAGTGAGTCCGGGACGCGGGGCTACACCTTC.

V gene TRBV5-1 combines with J gene TRBJ2-7; D might be TRBD2 (6 bases). CDR1 is SGHRS and CDR2 is YFSETQ in the germline V gene. The CDR3 length is 16 residues. V lost 6 bases to trimming and J lost 4 bases, with 23 bases between them. The CDR3 is CASTSGVGQDFYEQYF. The DNA of the CDR3 is TGCGCCAGCACGTCGGGGGTGGGGCAGGATTTTTACGAGCAGTACTTC. Full variable domain (outside the CDR3, taken from reference TRBV5-1 and TRBJ2-7): KAGVTQTPRYLIKTRGQQVTLSCSPISGHRSVSWYQQTPGQGLQFLFEYFSETQRNKGNFPGRFSGRQFSNSRSEMNVSTLELGDSALYLCASTSGVGQDFYEQYFGPGTRLTVT.

In nucleotides, the CDR3 is TGTGCCAGCAGCTTATGGGTAGCGGGCAGATACAATGAGCAGTTCTTC. Encoded protein: CASSLWVAGRYNEQFF. The rearrangement links TRBV7-2 to TRBJ2-1; 7 nucleotides match TRBD2. After removal of 2 bases from V and 4 bases from J, the junction contained 8 bases not matched to a gene. The CDR3 sequence is 16 residues long. Germline V gives CDR1 SGHTA, CDR2 FQGNSA.

This rearrangement joins TRBV6-1 to TRBJ1-1; D ambiguous. The germline V and J ends were trimmed by 7 bases and 0 bases, with 15 bases remaining between them. The CDR3 totals 15 residues. Germline V gene data show CDR1 as MNHNS and CDR2 as SASEGT. The CDR3 nucleotides read TGTGCCAGCACCCAGACCCCCACACTGAACACTGAAGCTTTCTTT. This translates into CASTQTPTLNTEAFF.

The rearrangement uses TRBV5-6 and TRBJ1-3, with TRBD1 identical over 8 bases. The CDR3 loop spans 18 amino acids. V lost 4 bases, J lost 1 base, and 13 bases stayed unmatched. The germline CDR1 and CDR2 sequences are SGHDT and YYEEEE. This CDR3 reads CASSRRVDRGGSGNTIYF. Here the CDR3 DNA reads TGTGCCAGCAGCCGGCGCGTCGACAGGGGAGGGTCTGGAAACACCATATATTTT.

The chain couples TRBV27 to TRBJ2-1; 7 nucleotides align to TRBD2. The CDR3 is 16 residues long. The V segment lost 5 bases and the J segment 7 bases; nucleotides outside the gene matches: 14. Germline V gene lookup returns CDR1 MNHEY and CDR2 SMNVEV (reference sequence). The CDR3 loop is CASSLQRDYGSNEQFF. The CDR3 DNA reads TGTGCCAGCAGTCTGCAGCGGGACTACGGGTCGAATGAGCAGTTCTTC.

The genes are TRBV5-1 and TRBJ2-2, with 7 bases aligning to TRBD2. Germline V gene lookup returns CDR1 SGHRS and CDR2 YFSETQ. Trimming cost V 4 bases and J 4 bases; bases outside gene matches: 13. There are 17 residues in the CDR3. CDR3 residues: CASSTPEGGAGTGELFF. CDR3 in DNA: TGCGCCAGCAGCACCCCCGAGGGAGGGGCTGGCACCGGGGAGCTGTTTTTT.